This paragraph covers one TCR beta chain sequence. Its antigen remains undetermined. The input lacks base qualities; no much larger clone sits a single base away. The data are from a study of CD8 T cells in Susac syndrome (dated by TCRdb to about 2019). For the study in its entirety: Whether CD8+ T cell activation and differentiation in Susac syndrome was antigen driven was tested using repertoire sequencing. The study compared CD8+ T cell repertoire clonality among 12 healthy donors, about 14 Susac syndrome patients and 15 multiple sclerosis patients.

RNA was extracted with the RNeasy kit and 0.5 to 1 ug was reverse transcribed using random hexamers. The immunoSEQ multiplex PCR assay, which covers 54 Vbeta and 13 Jbeta segments, was used to amplify TCR beta CDR3 regions. Bias from PCR amplification was corrected by using a synthetic template baseline for primer optimization and for computational correction. Concerning the study's data processing: Reads were assigned to V, D and J genes according to IMGT and analyzed in immunoSEQ Analyzer, with only productive sequences retained. Clonality was calculated as one minus the Shannon entropy normalized by log2 of the number of productive unique sequences. Public and private clones were assessed among the 100 most prevalent clones of each patient and control. Clones were defined as Susac-specific if absent from the healthy and MS cohorts, from more than 900 published viral clones and from other ImmuneACCESS disease sequences. The raw public reads went through TCRdb reprocessing: fastp at Q25, MiXCR clone calling, in-frame beta chains kept. Rows matching on CDR3 protein sequence are summarized as one entry with the most common DNA and genes. None of the V and J calls come from the authors' own analysis; TCRdb made them. The sample data list 110,000 or so distinct CDR3 sequences, and approximately 90% of these were observed just once. Together, the top ten hold around 0.12% of the sample.

High-throughput TCR beta sequencing profiled peripheral blood CD8+ and CD4+ T cells from healthy donors, Susac syndrome patients and multiple sclerosis patients. Healthy donors were included as age- and sex-matched controls. Bulk CD8+ and CD4+ T cells were purified by magnetic negative isolation, while CD8+ TEMRA cells were enriched using FACS. Blood was collected in EDTA tubes and processed within 24 hours, with PBMCs isolated through density gradient centrifugation. PBMCs destined for TCR sequencing were cryopreserved in liquid nitrogen and later thawed in a 37 °C water bath. The sorted or isolated CD4+, CD8+ and CD8+ TEMRA cells reached a purity of at least 90%. The germline V gene encodes CDR1 SGDLS and CDR2 YYNGEE. The CDR3 numbers 13 residues from cysteine through phenylalanine. The entry retains the CDR3 DNA only, 39 bases that are in frame from base 1. V and J lose 1 base and 4 bases, and a span of 8 bases separates them.

Here is what the overall study found, with its caveats: The study acknowledged that relatively few individuals were included in the TCR sequencing and HLA analysis.

The V and J genes are TRBV9 and TRBJ1-2; the D gene assignment is ambiguous. The clonotype comes from a human donor in good health. The specimen was CD8+ T cells from PBMCs. The DNA sequence is TGTGCCAGCAGCGTAATCGGAGGCTATGGCTACACCTTC. The resulting protein is CASSVIGGYGYTF.